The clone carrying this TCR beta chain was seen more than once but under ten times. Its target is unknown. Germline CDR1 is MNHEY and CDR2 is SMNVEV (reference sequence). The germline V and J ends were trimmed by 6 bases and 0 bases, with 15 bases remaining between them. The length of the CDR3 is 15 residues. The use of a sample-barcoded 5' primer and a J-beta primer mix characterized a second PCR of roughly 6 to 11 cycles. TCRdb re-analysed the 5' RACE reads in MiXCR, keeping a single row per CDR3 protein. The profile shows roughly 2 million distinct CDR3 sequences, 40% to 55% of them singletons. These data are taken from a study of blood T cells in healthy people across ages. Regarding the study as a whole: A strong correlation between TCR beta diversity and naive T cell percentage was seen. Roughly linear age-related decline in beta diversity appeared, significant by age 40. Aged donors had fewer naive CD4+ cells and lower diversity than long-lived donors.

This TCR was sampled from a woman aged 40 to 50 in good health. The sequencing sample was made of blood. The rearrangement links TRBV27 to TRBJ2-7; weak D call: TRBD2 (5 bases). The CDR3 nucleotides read TGTGCCAGCAGAATATATTACCGGGACTCCTACGAGCAGTACTTC. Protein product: CASRIYYRDSYEQYF.